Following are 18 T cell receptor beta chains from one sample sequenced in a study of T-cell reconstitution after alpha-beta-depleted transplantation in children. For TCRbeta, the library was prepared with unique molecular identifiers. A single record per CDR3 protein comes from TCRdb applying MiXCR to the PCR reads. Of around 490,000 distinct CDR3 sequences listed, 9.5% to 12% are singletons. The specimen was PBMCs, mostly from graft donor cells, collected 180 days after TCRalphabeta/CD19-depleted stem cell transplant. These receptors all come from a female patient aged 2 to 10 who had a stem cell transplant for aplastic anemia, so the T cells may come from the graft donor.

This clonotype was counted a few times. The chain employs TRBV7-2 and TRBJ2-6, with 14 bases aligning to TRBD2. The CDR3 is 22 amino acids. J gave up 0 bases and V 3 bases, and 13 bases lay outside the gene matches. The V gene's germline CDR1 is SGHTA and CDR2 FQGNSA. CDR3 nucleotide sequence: TGTGCCAGCAGCTTCCGGACTAGCGGGAGGTACTCCTCCCTCTCTGGGGCCAACGTCCTGACTTTC. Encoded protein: CASSFRTSGRYSSLSGANVLTF.

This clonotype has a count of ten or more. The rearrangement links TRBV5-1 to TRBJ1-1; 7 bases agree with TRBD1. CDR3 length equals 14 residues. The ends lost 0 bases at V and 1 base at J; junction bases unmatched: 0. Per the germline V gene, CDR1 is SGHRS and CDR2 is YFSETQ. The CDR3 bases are TGCGCCAGCAGCTTGGGGACAGGGAACACTGAAGCTTTCTTT. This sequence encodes CASSLGTGNTEAFF.

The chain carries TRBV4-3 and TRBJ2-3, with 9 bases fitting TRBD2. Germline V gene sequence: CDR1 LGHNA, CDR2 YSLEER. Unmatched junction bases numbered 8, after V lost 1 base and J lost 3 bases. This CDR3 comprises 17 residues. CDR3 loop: CASSQAESGLATDTQYF. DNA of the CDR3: TGCGCCAGCAGCCAAGCTGAATCGGGACTAGCAACAGATACGCAGTATTTT.

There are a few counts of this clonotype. The CDR3 loop is CAISESGGNYNEQFF. The CDR3 DNA reads as TGTGCCATCAGTGAGTCGGGCGGGAATTACAATGAGCAGTTCTTC. The rearrangement joins TRBV10-3 to TRBJ2-1; possibly TRBD2 for D (6 bases). V lost 0 bases and J 4 bases, leaving 10 bases between the germline ends. Germline-derived CDR1 and CDR2 are ENHRY and SYGVKD. The CDR3 consists of 15 residues.

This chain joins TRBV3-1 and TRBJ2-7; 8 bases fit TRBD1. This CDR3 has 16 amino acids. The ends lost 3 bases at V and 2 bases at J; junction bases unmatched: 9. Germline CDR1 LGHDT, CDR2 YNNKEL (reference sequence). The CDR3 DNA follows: TGTGCCAGCAGCCATATAGACAGGGGCCTCGCCTACGAGCAGTACGTC. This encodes CASSHIDRGLAYEQYV.

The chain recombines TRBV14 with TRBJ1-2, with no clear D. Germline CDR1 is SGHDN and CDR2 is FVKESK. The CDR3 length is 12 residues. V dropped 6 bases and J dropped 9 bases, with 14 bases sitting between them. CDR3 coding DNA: TGTGCCAGCAGGTCCGGGAGTGGTAGCTACACCTTC. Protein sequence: CASRSGSGSYTF.

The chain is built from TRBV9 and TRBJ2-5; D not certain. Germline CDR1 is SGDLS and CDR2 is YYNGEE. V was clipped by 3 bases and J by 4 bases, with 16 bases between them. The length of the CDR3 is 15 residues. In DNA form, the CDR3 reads TGTGCCAGCAGCGAGAGTTCCAAGAGAGGAGAGACCCAGTACTTC. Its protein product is CASSESSKRGETQYF.

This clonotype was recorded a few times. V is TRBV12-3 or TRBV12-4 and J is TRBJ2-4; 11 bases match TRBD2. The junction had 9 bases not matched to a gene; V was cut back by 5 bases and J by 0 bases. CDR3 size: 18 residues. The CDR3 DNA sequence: TGTGCCAGCAGTGCGGGACTAGCGGAGCCTCTAGCCAAAAACATTCAGTACTTC. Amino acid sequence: CASSAGLAEPLAKNIQYF.

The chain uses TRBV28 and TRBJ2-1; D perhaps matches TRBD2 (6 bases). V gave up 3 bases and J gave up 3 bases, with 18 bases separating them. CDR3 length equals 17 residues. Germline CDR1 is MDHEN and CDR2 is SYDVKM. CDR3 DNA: TGTGCCAGCAGTTTCTTGCGGGACCGACGACGCTACAATGAGCAGTTCTTC. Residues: CASSFLRDRRRYNEQFF.

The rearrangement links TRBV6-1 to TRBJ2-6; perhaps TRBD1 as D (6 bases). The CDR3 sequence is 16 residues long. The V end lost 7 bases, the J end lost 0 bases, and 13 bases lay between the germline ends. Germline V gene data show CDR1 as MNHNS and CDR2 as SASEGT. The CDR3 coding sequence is TGTGCCAGCATTCCTTTAGGGGGCTCTGGGGCCAACGTCCTGACTTTC. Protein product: CASIPLGGSGANVLTF.

In DNA, the CDR3 is TGTGCCAGCGGTCCGGACGGGAATTCACCCCTCCACTTT. Translation gives CASGPDGNSPLHF. The genes are TRBV7-2 and TRBJ1-6; D is undetermined. Germline lookup yields CDR1 SGHTA and CDR2 FQGNSA. Trimming removed 8 bases from V and 7 bases from J, with 12 bases in between. The CDR3 loop spans 13 amino acids.

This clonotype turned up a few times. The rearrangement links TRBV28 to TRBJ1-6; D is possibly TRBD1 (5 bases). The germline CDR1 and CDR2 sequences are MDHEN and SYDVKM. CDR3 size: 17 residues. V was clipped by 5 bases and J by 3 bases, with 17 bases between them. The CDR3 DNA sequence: TGTGCCAGCAGTCTTGGGACTGCGAAATTCTATAATTCACCCCTCCACTTT. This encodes CASSLGTAKFYNSPLHF.

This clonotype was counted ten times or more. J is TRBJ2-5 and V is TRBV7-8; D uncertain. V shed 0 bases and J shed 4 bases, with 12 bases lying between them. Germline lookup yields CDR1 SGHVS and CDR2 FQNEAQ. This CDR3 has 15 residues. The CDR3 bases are TGTGCCAGCAGCTTAGCCACCTCAAGGGTAGAGACCCAGTACTTC. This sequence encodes CASSLATSRVETQYF. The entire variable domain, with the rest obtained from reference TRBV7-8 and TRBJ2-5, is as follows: GAGVSQSPRYKVAKRGQDVALRCDPISGHVSLFWYQQALGQGPEFLTYFQNEAQLDKSGLPSDRFFAERPEGSVSTLKIQRTQQEDSAVYLCASSLATSRVETQYFGPGTRLLVL.

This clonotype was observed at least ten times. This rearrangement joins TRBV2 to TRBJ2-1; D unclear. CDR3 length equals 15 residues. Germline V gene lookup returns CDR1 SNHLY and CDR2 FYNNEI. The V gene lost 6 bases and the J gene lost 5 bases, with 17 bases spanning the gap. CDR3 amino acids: CASSPTSGRHNEQFF. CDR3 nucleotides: TGTGCCAGCAGCCCTACCTCCGGGCGCCACAATGAGCAGTTCTTC.

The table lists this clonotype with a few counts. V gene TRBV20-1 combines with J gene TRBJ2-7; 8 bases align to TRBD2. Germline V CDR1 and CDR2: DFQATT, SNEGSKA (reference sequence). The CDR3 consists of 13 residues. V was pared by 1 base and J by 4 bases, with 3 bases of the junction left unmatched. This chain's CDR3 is CSARGSGGYEQYF. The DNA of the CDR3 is TGCAGTGCTAGAGGAAGCGGGGGATACGAGCAGTACTTC.

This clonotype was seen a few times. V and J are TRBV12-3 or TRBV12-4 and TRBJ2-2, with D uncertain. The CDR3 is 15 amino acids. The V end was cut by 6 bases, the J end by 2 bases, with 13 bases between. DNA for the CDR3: TGTGCCAGCAGGGCGACGGCTAATAACACCGGGGAGCTGTTTTTT. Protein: CASRATANNTGELFF.

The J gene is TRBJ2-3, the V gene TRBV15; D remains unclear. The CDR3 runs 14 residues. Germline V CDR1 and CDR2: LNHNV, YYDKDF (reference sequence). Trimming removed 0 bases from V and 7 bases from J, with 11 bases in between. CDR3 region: CATSRDSRPNTQYF. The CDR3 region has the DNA TGTGCCACCAGCAGAGATTCCCGCCCAAATACGCAGTATTTT.

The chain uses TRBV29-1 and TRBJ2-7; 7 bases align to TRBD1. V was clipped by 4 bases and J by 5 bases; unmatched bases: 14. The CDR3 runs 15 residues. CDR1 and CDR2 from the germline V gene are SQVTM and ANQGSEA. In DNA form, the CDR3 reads TGCAGCGTTGTGAGTTGGGACAGAACTACCAACGAGCAGTACTTC. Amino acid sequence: CSVVSWDRTTNEQYF.